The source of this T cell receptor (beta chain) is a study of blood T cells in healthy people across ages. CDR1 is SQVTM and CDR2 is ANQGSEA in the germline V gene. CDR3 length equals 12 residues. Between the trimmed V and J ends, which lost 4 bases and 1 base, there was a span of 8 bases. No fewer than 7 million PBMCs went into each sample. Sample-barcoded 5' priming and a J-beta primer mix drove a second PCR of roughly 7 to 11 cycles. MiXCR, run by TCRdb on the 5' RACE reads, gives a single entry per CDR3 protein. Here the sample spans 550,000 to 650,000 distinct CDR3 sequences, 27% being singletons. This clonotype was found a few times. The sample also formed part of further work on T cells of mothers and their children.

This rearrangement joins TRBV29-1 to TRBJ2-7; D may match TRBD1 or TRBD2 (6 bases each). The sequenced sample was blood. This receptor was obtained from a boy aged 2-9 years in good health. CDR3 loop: CSVGGTSYEQYF. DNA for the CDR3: TGCAGCGTTGGCGGGACATCCTACGAGCAGTACTTC.